What follows are 2 T cell receptor beta chains derived from one specimen sequenced in a study of blood T cell repertoires in COVID-19. Some clones are missing from TCRdb's copy, which holds only in-frame ones; the method was immunoSEQ multiplex PCR. In the table there are about 240,000 clones, roughly nine tenths of which are singletons. What was sequenced was peripheral blood. All receptors derive from a woman aged 50 to 60 with COVID-19, enrolled during active disease.

The V call is TRBV2, the J call TRBJ2-1; tentative D call: TRBD1 (5 bases). The germline V gene encodes CDR1 SNHLY and CDR2 FYNNEI. CDR3 length: 13 residues. Trimming stripped 7 bases from V and 7 bases from J, with 14 bases between. The CDR3 spells CASIPDRGNEQFF. The CDR3 bases are TGTGCCAGCATCCCAGACAGAGGTAATGAGCAGTTCTTC.

The chain joins TRBV5-5 to TRBJ2-7; TRBD1 might be the D (5 bases). The CDR3 has 13 amino acids. V lost 1 base, J lost 3 bases, and 8 bases lay in between. CDR1 is SGHKS and CDR2 is YYEKEE in the germline V gene (reference sequence). The CDR3: CASSLIQGYEQYF. The DNA of the CDR3 is TGTGCCAGCAGCTTGATTCAGGGCTACGAGCAGTACTTC.